This T cell receptor beta chain was sequenced in a study of blood T cell repertoires in COVID-19. Generated by immunoSEQ multiplex PCR, the TCRdb table keeps only in-frame clones and is missing some. The sample yields approximately 90,000 clones, around nine tenths seen once. This clonotype was sampled from a man in his 60s with acute or convalescent COVID-19. The specimen sequenced was peripheral blood.

CDR3 in amino acids: CASSPASPEGQETQYF. CDR3 coding DNA: TGTGCCAGCAGTCCAGCCTCACCCGAGGGTCAAGAGACCCAGTACTTC. The chain links TRBV27 to TRBJ2-5; possibly TRBD2 for D (5 bases). V was trimmed by 5 bases and J by 2 bases, leaving 18 bases between them. In germline, CDR1 is MNHEY, CDR2 SMNVEV (reference sequence). CDR3 length equals 16 residues.